One and the same sample provided the 24 T cell receptor beta chains below, sequenced in a study of cytomegalovirus exposure and HLA in healthy donors. The PCR contained 60 Vbeta and 13 Jbeta primers. Profiling relied on immunoSEQ multiplex PCR, and the TCRdb table lists in-frame clones only, not all of them. The sample consists of about 120,000 clones, 80% of them appearing once. Sequenced input: PBMCs. All receptors derive from a female donor in good health and CMV-seropositive.

The gene calls are TRBV11-3 and TRBJ1-1, with no clear D. The CDR3 extends over 13 amino acids. Between the trimmed V and J ends, which lost 5 bases and 0 bases, there was a span of 7 bases. CDR1 is SGHNT and CDR2 is YENEEA in the germline V gene. The CDR3 loop is CASSHGVNTEAFF. CDR3 nucleotides: TGTGCCAGCAGCCACGGGGTGAACACTGAAGCTTTCTTT. Drawing the rest from reference TRBV11-3 and TRBJ1-1, the complete variable domain is EAGVVQSPRYKIIEKKQPVAFWCNPISGHNTLYWYLQNLGQGPELLIRYENEEAVDDSQLPKDRFSAERLKGVDSTLKIQPAELGDSAVYLCASSHGVNTEAFFGQGTRLTVV.

CDR3 DNA: TGCGCCAGCAGTGCGGGAGGGGGACATAATGAAAAACTGTTTTTT. This codes for CASSAGGGHNEKLFF. The rearrangement links TRBV5-1 to TRBJ1-4; D perhaps matches TRBD1 (6 bases). V dropped 5 bases and J dropped 4 bases, with 15 bases sitting between them. The CDR3 contains 15 residues. The germline CDR1 and CDR2 sequences are SGHRS and YFSETQ.

This chain connects TRBV9 to TRBJ2-3, with 8 nucleotides matching TRBD2. The germline V gene encodes CDR1 SGDLS and CDR2 YYNGEE. There are 16 residues in the CDR3. The V gene end was trimmed by 4 bases and the J gene end by 0 bases; junction bases not matched to a gene: 7. CDR3 sequence (DNA): TGTGCCAGCAGCCGAGAGCGGGGGAGTAGCACAGATACGCAGTATTTT. It yields the protein CASSRERGSSTDTQYF.

This clone was seen only once. The chain is built from TRBV9 and TRBJ1-6, with D unclear. This CDR3 region has 13 residues. Between the trimmed V and J ends, which lost 0 bases and 13 bases, there was a span of 11 bases. Germline loops: CDR1 SGDLS, CDR2 YYNGEE. The CDR3 DNA is TGTGCCAGCAGCGTAGCCCAGGAACCCCCCCTCCACTTT. It translates to CASSVAQEPPLHF.

V and J are TRBV5-4 and TRBJ2-5, with D unresolved. The CDR3 runs to 12 residues. Germline CDR1 and CDR2: SGHNT and YYREEE (reference sequence). Trimming shortened V by 4 bases and J by 9 bases, and 13 bases separated the two germline ends. Here the CDR3 reads CASSGVSEAQYF. The CDR3 bases are TGTGCCAGCAGCGGAGTCTCTGAGGCCCAGTACTTC.

In this sample, this clone turned up once. The chain combines TRBV7-3 with TRBJ1-6, with D hard to call. CDR1 and CDR2 (germline): SGHTA, FQGTGA. V lost 5 bases and J lost 6, with 8 bases in between. The CDR3 runs to 13 residues. For the CDR3, the DNA is TGTGCCAGCAGCCAGACTTCTAATTCACCCCTCCACTTT. This translates into CASSQTSNSPLHF.

The gene calls are TRBV10-3 and TRBJ1-4; the D is unclear. CDR1 ENHRY and CDR2 SYGVKD come from the germline V gene. The CDR3 runs 13 residues. The V and J ends lost 3 bases and 4 bases respectively, with 6 bases between them. The chain's CDR3 is CAISDESNEKLFF. CDR3 DNA: TGTGCCATCAGTGACGAGAGTAATGAAAAACTGTTTTTT.

This chain joins TRBV5-1 and TRBJ2-3; tentatively, D is TRBD2 (5 bases). Trimming stripped 4 bases from V and 5 bases from J, with 17 bases between. This CDR3 is built from 15 residues. Germline values: CDR1 SGHRS, CDR2 YFSETQ. CDR3 sequence: CASSNGILQIDTQYF. The CDR3 DNA sequence: TGCGCCAGCAGCAACGGGATACTTCAAATAGATACGCAGTATTTT.

V is TRBV7-3 and J is TRBJ1-6; D possibly corresponds to TRBD1 (5 bases). CDR3 size: 15 residues. V was trimmed by 0 bases and J by 8 bases, leaving 11 bases between them. CDR1 is SGHTA, CDR2 FQGTGA, per germline. The CDR3 loop is CASSLTSGSHSPLHF. The CDR3 DNA follows: TGTGCCAGCAGCTTAACGTCAGGGTCCCATTCACCCCTCCACTTT.

The CDR3 loop is CASSLRLAQADTQYF. For the CDR3, the DNA is TGTGCCAGCAGCTTAAGACTAGCGCAGGCAGATACGCAGTATTTT. The chain has TRBV7-8 and TRBJ2-3, with TRBD2 matching over 8 bases. The CDR3 covers 15 residues. Germline trimming cut 2 bases from V and 4 bases from J; bases unmatched to any gene: 5. The V gene's germline CDR1 is SGHVS and CDR2 FQNEAQ.

V usage is TRBV7-2 and J usage is TRBJ1-2, with 11 nucleotides matching TRBD1. The junction had 6 bases not matched to a gene; V was cut back by 5 bases and J by 4 bases. The CDR3 extends over 15 amino acids. Germline V gene data show CDR1 as SGHTA and CDR2 as FQGNSA. The CDR3 sequence: CASSQDRGPLYGYTF. The CDR3 nucleotides are TGTGCCAGCAGCCAGGACAGGGGGCCCCTCTATGGCTACACCTTC.

J is TRBJ2-3 and V is TRBV7-3; 7 bases agree with TRBD2. V lost 2 bases to trimming and J lost 5 bases; unmatched junction nucleotides: 7. The CDR3 length is 15 residues. In germline, CDR1 is SGHTA, CDR2 FQGTGA. The CDR3 nucleotides read TGTGCCAGCAGCTTAGGGGACTCGGGGGGAGATACGCAGTATTTT. It codes for CASSLGDSGGDTQYF.

V gene TRBV5-1 combines with J gene TRBJ2-7; D is possibly TRBD2 (5 bases). V lost 5 bases and J lost 2, with 11 bases in between. In germline, CDR1 is SGHRS, CDR2 YFSETQ. The CDR3 is made up of 13 amino acids. The CDR3 loop reads CASREVPTYEQYF. CDR3 nucleotide sequence: TGCGCCAGCAGGGAGGTCCCTACCTACGAGCAGTACTTC.

V usage is TRBV25-1 and J usage is TRBJ2-7, with TRBD1 as a possible D gene (6 bases). The CDR3 extends over 13 amino acids. V was shortened by 7 bases and J by 4 bases, with 14 bases between the two germline ends. Germline CDR1 MGHDK, CDR2 SYGVNS. The CDR3 sequence: CASKQGVAYEQYF. Here the CDR3 DNA reads TGTGCCAGCAAACAGGGTGTGGCGTACGAGCAGTACTTC.

J is TRBJ2-7 and V is TRBV29-1; 11 bases line up with TRBD1. The CDR3 is 15 amino acids. CDR1 and CDR2 from the germline V gene are SQVTM and ANQGSEA. V shed 5 bases, J shed 5 bases, and the junction held 11 bases outside the gene matches. The CDR3 region has the DNA TGCAGCGTTTCGCAAGGGACAGGGGGTTTCCACGAGCAGTACTTC. As protein: CSVSQGTGGFHEQYF.

The chain has TRBV19 and TRBJ2-6; TRBD1 aligns across 12 bases. V was clipped by 9 bases and J by 4 bases; unmatched bases: 4. CDR3 length: 15 residues. Germline V gene data show CDR1 as LNHDA and CDR2 as SQIVND (reference sequence). CDR3 in DNA: TGTGCCAGCCGGGACAGGGGGCCCGGGGCCAACGTCCTGACTTTC. Translated: CASRDRGPGANVLTF.

The table lists this clone with a count of one. V usage is TRBV5-4 and J usage is TRBJ2-5, with TRBD1 identical over 7 bases. The J call is doubtful: the DNA matches TRBJ2-7 better. The CDR3 runs to 14 residues. Germline V gene data show CDR1 as SGHNT and CDR2 as YYREEE (reference sequence). The CDR3 reads CASSSTGSSYEQYF. DNA for the CDR3: TGTGCCAGCAGCTCGACAGGGAGCTCCTACGAGCAGTACTTC.

J is TRBJ2-3 and V is TRBV9, with 7 nucleotides matching TRBD2. From germline, CDR1 is SGDLS and CDR2 YYNGEE. The V gene end was trimmed by 5 bases and the J gene end by 2 bases; junction bases not matched to a gene: 11. This CDR3 has 16 residues. This chain's CDR3 is CASSLGLGSITDTQYF. CDR3 coding DNA: TGTGCCAGCAGTCTAGGACTAGGGTCGATCACAGATACGCAGTATTTT.

This clone has more than one count but fewer than ten. V and J are TRBV4-1 and TRBJ2-1, with D tentatively TRBD1 (5 bases). CDR3 length: 15 amino acids. CDR1 is MGHRA, CDR2 YSYEKL, per germline. V lost 4 bases, J lost 8 bases, and 18 bases lay in between. The CDR3 coding sequence is TGCGCCAGCAGCCGACAGAGCTCCCCAGTTGATGAGCAGTTCTTC. This codes for CASSRQSSPVDEQFF.

This clone was picked up one time. This rearrangement joins TRBV9 to TRBJ2-2; 7 nucleotides agree with TRBD1. The CDR3 runs 14 residues. V was pared by 3 bases and J by 1 base, with 0 bases of the junction left unmatched. Per germline, CDR1 SGDLS and CDR2 YYNGEE. This CDR3 is CASSDRGNTGELFF. CDR3 sequence (DNA): TGTGCCAGCAGCGACAGGGGGAACACCGGGGAGCTGTTTTTT.

Notes on this clone: This specimen includes other DNA sequences encoding the same CDR3. The chain has TRBV30 and TRBJ1-1; 7 bases map to TRBD1. This CDR3 spans 13 amino acids. The trim removed 2 bases at V and 4 bases at J, leaving 4 bases unmatched. Germline V CDR1 and CDR2: GTSNPN, SVGIG (reference sequence). The CDR3 reads CAWSRQGGTEAFF. CDR3 in DNA: TGTGCCTGGAGTCGACAGGGAGGCACTGAAGCTTTCTTT.

The chain uses TRBV14 and TRBJ2-7, with D unclear. Trimming removed 4 bases from V and 0 bases from J, with 10 bases in between. The CDR3 has 14 amino acids. Germline values: CDR1 SGHDN, CDR2 FVKESK. In DNA form, the CDR3 reads TGTGCCAGCAGCCCTAACACTATCTCCTACGAGCAGTACTTC. Its translation: CASSPNTISYEQYF.

The chain couples TRBV6-1 to TRBJ2-1; TRBD1 matches 7 bases. Germline V gene sequence: CDR1 MNHNS, CDR2 SASEGT. The V gene end was trimmed by 6 bases and the J gene end by 4 bases; junction bases not matched to a gene: 12. This CDR3 has 16 residues. Here the CDR3 reads CASREQGKGSYNEQFF. The CDR3 coding sequence is TGTGCCAGCAGGGAACAGGGGAAGGGTTCGTACAATGAGCAGTTCTTC.

This clone was recorded a few times. The rearrangement joins TRBV19 to TRBJ2-2, with 10 bases that match TRBD2. CDR3 size: 13 residues. Germline V gene lookup returns CDR1 LNHDA and CDR2 SQIVND (reference sequence). The trim removed 7 bases at V and 5 bases at J, leaving 1 base unmatched. The CDR3 nucleotides read TGTGCCAGTAAACTAGCGGGGACCGGGGAGCTGTTTTTT. Translation gives CASKLAGTGELFF.